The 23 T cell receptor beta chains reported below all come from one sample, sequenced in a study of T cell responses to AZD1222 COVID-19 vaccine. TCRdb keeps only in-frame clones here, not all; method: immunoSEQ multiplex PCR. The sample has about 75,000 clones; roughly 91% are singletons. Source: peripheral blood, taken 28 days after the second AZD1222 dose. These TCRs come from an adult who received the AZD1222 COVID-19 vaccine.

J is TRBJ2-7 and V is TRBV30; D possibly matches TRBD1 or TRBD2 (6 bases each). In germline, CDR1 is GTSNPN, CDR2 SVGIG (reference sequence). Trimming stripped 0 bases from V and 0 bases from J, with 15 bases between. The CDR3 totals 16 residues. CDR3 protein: CAWSVGGSGASYEQYF. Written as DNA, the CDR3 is TGTGCCTGGAGTGTTGGGGGTTCGGGGGCCTCCTACGAGCAGTACTTC.

DNA for the CDR3: TGTGCCAGCAGCTGGGGGGACGGAACTAACTATGGCTACACCTTC. This gives the protein CASSWGDGTNYGYTF. The rearrangement joins TRBV7-9 to TRBJ1-2; tentatively, D is TRBD1 (5 bases). The CDR3 has 15 amino acids. V lost 4 bases and J 0 bases, leaving 12 bases between the germline ends. Per the germline V gene, CDR1 is SEHNR and CDR2 is FQNEAQ (reference sequence).

CDR3 in DNA: TGTGCCAGCCCCCGGGACAGGGTCACAGATACGCAGTATTTT. It encodes CASPRDRVTDTQYF. V usage is TRBV28 and J usage is TRBJ2-3, with TRBD1 identical over 9 bases. In germline, CDR1 is MDHEN, CDR2 SYDVKM. This CDR3 is 14 amino acids long. The trim removed 8 bases at V and 2 bases at J, leaving 5 bases unmatched.

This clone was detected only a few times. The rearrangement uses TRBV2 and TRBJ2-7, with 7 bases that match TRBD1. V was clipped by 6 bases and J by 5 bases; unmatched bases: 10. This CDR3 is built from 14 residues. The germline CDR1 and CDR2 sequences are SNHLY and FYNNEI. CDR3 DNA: TGTGCCAGCAGAACCGGAACAGGGGCACACGAGCAGTACTTC. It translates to CASRTGTGAHEQYF.

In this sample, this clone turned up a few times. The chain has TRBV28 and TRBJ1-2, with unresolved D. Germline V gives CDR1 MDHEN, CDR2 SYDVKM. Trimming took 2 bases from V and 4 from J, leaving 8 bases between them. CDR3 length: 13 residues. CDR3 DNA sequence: TGTGCCAGCAGTTTAGCGGGTGGCTATGGCTACACCTTC. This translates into CASSLAGGYGYTF.

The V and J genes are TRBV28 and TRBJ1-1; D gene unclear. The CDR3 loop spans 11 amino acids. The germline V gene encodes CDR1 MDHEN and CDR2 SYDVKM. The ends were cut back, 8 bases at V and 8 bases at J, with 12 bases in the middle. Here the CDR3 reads CASPKGGEAFF. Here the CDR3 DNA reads TGTGCCAGCCCCAAAGGCGGGGAAGCTTTCTTT.

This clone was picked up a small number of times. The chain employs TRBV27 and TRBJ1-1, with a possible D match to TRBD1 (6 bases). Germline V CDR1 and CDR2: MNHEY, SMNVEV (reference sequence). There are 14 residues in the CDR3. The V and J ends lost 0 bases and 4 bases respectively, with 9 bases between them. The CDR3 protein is CASSLSDSGTEAFF. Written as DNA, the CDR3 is TGTGCCAGCAGTTTATCGGACAGCGGCACTGAAGCTTTCTTT.

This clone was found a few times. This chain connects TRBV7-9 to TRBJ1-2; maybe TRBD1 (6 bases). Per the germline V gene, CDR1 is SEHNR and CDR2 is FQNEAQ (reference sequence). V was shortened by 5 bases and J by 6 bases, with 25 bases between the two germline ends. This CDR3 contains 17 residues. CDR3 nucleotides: TGTGCCAGCAGCGCAGGGGAGGTGAGGCCCATGGGGCATGGCTACACCTTC. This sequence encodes CASSAGEVRPMGHGYTF.

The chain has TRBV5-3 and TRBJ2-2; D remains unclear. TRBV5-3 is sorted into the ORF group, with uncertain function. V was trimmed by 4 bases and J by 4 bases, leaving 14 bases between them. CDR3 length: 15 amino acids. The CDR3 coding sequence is TGTGCCAGAAGCCACCAAGTTGATTGCACCGGGGAGCTGTTTTTT. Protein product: CARSHQVDCTGELFF.

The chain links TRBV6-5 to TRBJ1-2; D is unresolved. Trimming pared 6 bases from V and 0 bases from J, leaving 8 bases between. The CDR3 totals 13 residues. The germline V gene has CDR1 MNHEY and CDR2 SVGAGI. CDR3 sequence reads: CASRRGPNYGYTF. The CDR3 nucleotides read TGTGCCAGCAGGAGAGGACCTAACTATGGCTACACCTTC.

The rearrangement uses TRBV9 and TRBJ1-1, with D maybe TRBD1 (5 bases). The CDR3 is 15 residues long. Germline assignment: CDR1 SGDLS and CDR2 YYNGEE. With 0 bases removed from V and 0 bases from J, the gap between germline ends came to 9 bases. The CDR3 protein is CASSVEGTVNTEAFF. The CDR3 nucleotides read TGTGCCAGCAGCGTAGAGGGGACGGTGAACACTGAAGCTTTCTTT.

The CDR3 DNA reads as TGTGCCAGCAGCCCGGACGGTCGGAATGAAAAACTGTTTTTT. Its protein product is CASSPDGRNEKLFF. The chain combines TRBV7-2 with TRBJ1-4; D is undetermined. In germline, CDR1 is SGHTA, CDR2 FQGNSA. This CDR3 spans 14 amino acids. V was clipped by 5 bases and J by 5 bases, with 12 bases between them.

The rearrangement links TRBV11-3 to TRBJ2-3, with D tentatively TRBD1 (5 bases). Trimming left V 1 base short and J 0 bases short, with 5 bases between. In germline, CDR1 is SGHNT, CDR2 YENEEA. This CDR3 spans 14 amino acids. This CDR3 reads CASSLGGSTDTQYF. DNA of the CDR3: TGTGCCAGCAGCTTAGGGGGCAGCACAGATACGCAGTATTTT. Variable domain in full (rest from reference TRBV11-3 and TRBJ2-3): EAGVVQSPRYKIIEKKQPVAFWCNPISGHNTLYWYLQNLGQGPELLIRYENEEAVDDSQLPKDRFSAERLKGVDSTLKIQPAELGDSAVYLCASSLGGSTDTQYFGPGTRLTVL.

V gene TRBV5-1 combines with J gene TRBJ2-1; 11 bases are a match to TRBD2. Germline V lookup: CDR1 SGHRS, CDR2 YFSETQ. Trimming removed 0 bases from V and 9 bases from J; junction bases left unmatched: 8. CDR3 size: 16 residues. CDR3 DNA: TGCGCCAGCAGCTTGGCGCCTAGCGGGGGGATAGGTGAGCAGTTCTTC. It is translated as CASSLAPSGGIGEQFF.

CDR3 sequence reads: CASSSRTALPYEQYF. CDR3 sequence (DNA): TGTGCCAGCAGTTCCCGGACCGCCTTACCCTACGAGCAGTACTTC. The chain uses TRBV27 and TRBJ2-7; D remains ambiguous. This CDR3 is built from 15 residues. The germline V gene has CDR1 MNHEY and CDR2 SMNVEV (reference sequence). The V end was cut by 4 bases, the J end by 2 bases, with 15 bases between.

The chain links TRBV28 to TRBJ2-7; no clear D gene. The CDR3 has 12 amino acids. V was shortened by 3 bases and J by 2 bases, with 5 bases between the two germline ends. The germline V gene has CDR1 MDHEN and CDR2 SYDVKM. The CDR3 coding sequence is TGTGCCAGCAGTTTTGCTACCTACGAGCAGTACTTC. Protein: CASSFATYEQYF.

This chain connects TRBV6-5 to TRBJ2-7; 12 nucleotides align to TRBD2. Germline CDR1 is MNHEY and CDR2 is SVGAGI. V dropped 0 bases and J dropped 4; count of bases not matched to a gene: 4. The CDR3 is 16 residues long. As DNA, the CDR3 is TGTGCCAGCAGTTACTCTACCCTAGCGGGGGGGTACGAGCAGTACTTC. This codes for CASSYSTLAGGYEQYF.

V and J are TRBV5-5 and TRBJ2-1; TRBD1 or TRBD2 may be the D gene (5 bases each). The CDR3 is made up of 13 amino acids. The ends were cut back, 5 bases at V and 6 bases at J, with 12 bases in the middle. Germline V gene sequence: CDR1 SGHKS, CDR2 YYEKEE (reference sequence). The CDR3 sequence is CASRFLGGNEQFF. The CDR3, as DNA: TGTGCCAGCAGATTCCTTGGGGGCAATGAGCAGTTCTTC. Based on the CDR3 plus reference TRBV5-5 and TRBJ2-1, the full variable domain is DAGVTQSPTHLIKTRGQQVTLRCSPISGHKSVSWYQQVLGQGPQFIFQYYEKEERGRGNFPDRFSARQFPNYSSELNVNALLLGDSALYLCASRFLGGNEQFFGPGTRLTVL.

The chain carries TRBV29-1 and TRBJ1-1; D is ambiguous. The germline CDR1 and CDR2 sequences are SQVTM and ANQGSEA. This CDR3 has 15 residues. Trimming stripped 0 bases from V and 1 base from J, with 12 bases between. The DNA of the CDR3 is TGCAGCGTTGAAGATTACTTCAGCGCGAACACTGAAGCTTTCTTT. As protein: CSVEDYFSANTEAFF.

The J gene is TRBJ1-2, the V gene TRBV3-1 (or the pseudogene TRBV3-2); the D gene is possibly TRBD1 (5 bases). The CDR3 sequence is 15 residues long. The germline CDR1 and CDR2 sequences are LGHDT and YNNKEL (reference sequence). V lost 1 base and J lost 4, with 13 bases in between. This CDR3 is CASSQGGQGTYGYTF. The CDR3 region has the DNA TGTGCCAGCAGCCAAGGGGGCCAGGGAACCTATGGCTACACCTTC.

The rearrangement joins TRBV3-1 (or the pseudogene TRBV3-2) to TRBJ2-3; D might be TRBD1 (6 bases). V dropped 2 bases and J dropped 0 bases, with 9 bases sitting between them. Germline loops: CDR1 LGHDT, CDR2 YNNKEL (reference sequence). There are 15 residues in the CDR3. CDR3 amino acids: CASSQLDRSTDTQYF. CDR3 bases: TGTGCCAGCAGCCAACTCGACAGGAGCACAGATACGCAGTATTTT.

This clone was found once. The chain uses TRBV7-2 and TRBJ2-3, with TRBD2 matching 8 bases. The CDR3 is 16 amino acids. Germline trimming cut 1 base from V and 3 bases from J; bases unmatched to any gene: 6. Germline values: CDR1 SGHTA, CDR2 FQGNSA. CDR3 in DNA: TGTGCCAGCAGCTTAGAACGTAAGCGGGGGACAGATACGCAGTATTTT. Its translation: CASSLERKRGTDTQYF.

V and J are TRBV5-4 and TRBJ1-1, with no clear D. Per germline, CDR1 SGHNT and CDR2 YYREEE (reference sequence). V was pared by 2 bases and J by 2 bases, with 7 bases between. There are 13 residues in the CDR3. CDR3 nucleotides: TGTGCCAGCAGCTTTTCGCATAACACTGAAGCTTTCTTT. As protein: CASSFSHNTEAFF.